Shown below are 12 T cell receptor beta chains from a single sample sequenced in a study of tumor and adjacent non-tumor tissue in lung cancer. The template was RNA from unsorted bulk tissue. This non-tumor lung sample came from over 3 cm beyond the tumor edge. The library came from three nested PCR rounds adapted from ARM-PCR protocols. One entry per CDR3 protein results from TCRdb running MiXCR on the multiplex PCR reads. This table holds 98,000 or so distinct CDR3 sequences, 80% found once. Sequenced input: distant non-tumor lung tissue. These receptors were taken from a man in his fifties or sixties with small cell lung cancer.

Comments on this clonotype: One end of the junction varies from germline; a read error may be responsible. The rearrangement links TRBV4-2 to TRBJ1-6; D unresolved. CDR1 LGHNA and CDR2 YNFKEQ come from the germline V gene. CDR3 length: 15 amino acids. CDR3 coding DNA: TGTGCCAGCAGTCAAGCGGCGACCGAATATTCACCCCTCCACTTT. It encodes CASSQAATEYSPLHF.

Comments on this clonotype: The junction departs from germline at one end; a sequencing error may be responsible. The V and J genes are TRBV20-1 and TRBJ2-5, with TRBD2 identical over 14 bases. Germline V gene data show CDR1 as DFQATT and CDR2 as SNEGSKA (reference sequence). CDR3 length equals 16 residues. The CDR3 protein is CSTETGTSGGQETQYF. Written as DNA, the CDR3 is TGTAGTACTGAAACCGGGACTAGCGGGGGCCAAGAGACCCAGTACTTC.

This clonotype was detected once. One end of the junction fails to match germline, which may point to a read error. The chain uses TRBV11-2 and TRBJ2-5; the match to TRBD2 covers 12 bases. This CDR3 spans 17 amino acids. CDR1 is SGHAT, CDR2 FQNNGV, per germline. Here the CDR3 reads CSSSGSGTSGSWETQYF. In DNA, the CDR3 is TGTTCCAGCAGCGGCTCCGGGACTAGCGGGTCGTGGGAGACCCAGTACTTC.

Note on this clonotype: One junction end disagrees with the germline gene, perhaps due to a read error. Written as DNA, the CDR3 is TGTGCCAGCAGTTCTCAACGCGGGACTTCTAACGATGAGCAATTCTTC. Residues: CASSSQRGTSNDEQFF. This chain joins TRBV6-5 and TRBJ2-1; a possible D gene is TRBD2 (6 bases). This CDR3 spans 16 amino acids. Germline lookup yields CDR1 MNHEY and CDR2 SVGAGI.

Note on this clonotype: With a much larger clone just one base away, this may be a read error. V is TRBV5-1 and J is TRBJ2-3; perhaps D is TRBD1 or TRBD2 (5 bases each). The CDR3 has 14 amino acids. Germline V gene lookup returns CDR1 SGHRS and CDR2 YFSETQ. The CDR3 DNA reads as TGCGCCGGCAGCCCATCGGGGCCTTCAGATACGCAGTATTTT. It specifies CAGSPSGPSDTQYF.

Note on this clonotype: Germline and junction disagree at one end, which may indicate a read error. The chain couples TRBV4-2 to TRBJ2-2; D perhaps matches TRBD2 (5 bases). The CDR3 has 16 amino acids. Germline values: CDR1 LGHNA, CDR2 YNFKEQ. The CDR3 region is CAGSQERGVAAGELFF. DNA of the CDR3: TGTGCCGGCAGTCAGGAGAGAGGAGTCGCTGCCGGGGAGCTTTTTTTT.

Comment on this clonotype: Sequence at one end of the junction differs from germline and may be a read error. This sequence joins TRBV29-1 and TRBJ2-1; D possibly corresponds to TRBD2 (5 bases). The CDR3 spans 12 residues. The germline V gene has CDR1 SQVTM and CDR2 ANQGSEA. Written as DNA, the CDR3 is TGCAGCTTAGCGATGGGAAACAATAAGCAGCTCTTC. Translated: CSLAMGNNKQLF.

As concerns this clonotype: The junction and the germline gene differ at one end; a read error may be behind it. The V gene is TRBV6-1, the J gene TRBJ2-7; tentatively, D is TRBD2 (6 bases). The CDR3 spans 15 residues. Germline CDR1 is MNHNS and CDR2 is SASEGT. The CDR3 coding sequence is TGTGCCAGCAGTGATCTGGAGGGAAGCTCCTACGAGCAGTATTTC. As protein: CASSDLEGSSYEQYF.

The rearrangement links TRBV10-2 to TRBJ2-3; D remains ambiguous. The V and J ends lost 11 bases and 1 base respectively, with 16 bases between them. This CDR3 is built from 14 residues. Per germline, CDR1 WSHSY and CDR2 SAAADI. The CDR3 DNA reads TGCGCCGGCAATGACACTCGAGGCACAGATACGCAGTATTTT. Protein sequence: CAGNDTRGTDTQYF.

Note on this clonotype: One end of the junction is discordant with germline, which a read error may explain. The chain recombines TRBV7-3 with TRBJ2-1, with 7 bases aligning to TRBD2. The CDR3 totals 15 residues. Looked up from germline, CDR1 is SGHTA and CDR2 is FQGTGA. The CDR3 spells CASSLGRAAYNEELF. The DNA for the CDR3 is TGTGCCAGCAGCTTAGGGAGGGCCGCCTACAATGAGGAGTTGTTC.

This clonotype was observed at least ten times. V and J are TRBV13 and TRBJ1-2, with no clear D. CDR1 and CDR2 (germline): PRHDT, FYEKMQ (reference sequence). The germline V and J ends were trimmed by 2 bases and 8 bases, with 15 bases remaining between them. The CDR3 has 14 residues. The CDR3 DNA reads TGTGCCAGCAGCTTAAGTCCCATTTCGCACGGCTACACCTTC. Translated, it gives CASSLSPISHGYTF.

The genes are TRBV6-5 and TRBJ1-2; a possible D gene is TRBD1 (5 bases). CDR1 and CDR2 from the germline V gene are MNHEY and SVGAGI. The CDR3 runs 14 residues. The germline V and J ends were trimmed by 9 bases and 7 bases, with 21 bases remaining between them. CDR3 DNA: TGTGCCAGTAGATCTAACGACTGGGACGCTGGCTACACCTTC. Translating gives CASRSNDWDAGYTF.